One and the same sample provided the 23 T cell receptor beta chains below, sequenced in a study of kidney transplant recipient with SARS-CoV-2 infection. TCRdb itself ran the reads through MiXCR, one entry per CDR3 protein. Of fewer than 250,000 distinct CDR3 sequences listed, around 26% were seen once; the top ten hold nearly 7.5%. The material sequenced was a blood sample, taken at baseline and between days 110 and 120 from a kidney transplant recipient. These receptor sequences come from a young adult male patient who had COVID-19 and was a kidney transplant recipient. A share of the T cells may be of graft donor origin.

This clonotype was counted ten times or more. The chain joins TRBV24-1 to TRBJ2-2; possibly TRBD2 for D (6 bases). The CDR3 has 17 amino acids. Trimming removed 1 base from V and 6 bases from J, with 17 bases in between. CDR1 and CDR2 from the germline V gene are KGHDR and SFDVKD. The CDR3 is CATSDFGGSFKAGELFF. The DNA of the CDR3 is TGTGCCACCAGTGATTTCGGGGGAAGTTTTAAAGCCGGGGAGCTGTTTTTT.

As to this clonotype: This may be a read error, as it is one base from a much larger clone. The gene calls are TRBV20-1 and TRBJ1-1; 7 nucleotides match TRBD1. The V gene end was trimmed by 6 bases and the J gene end by 0 bases; junction bases not matched to a gene: 4. The V gene's germline CDR1 is DFQATT and CDR2 SNEGSKA (reference sequence). This CDR3 comprises 13 residues. This CDR3 is CSAQGEMNTEAFF. The CDR3 bases are TGCAGTGCCCAGGGGGAAATGAACACTGAAGCTTTCTTT.

For this clonotype: Just one base apart from a much larger clone, this may be a read error. The chain has TRBV20-1 and TRBJ2-5, with TRBD1 matching 8 bases. The end of the DNA is better explained by TRBJ2-7, so the J call may be wrong. The CDR3 totals 16 residues. Germline V gives CDR1 DFQATT, CDR2 SNEGSKA (reference sequence). As DNA, the CDR3 is TGCAATGCTAACCCACTGACAGGGGCTCGGTCCTACGAGCAGTACTTC. Amino acid sequence: CNANPLTGARSYEQYF.

This clonotype was detected ten times or more. The chain carries TRBV5-4 and TRBJ1-2; D unclear. The CDR3 covers 16 residues. V dropped 7 bases and J dropped 4 bases, with 23 bases sitting between them. Germline V CDR1 and CDR2: SGHNT, YYREEE (reference sequence). The chain's CDR3 is CASLASVPGKTYGYTF. The DNA for the CDR3 is TGTGCCAGCCTGGCGAGCGTACCAGGAAAGACCTATGGCTACACCTTC.

This rearrangement joins TRBV5-6 to TRBJ2-1, with TRBD2 identical over 7 bases. The V gene end was trimmed by 7 bases and the J gene end by 3 bases; junction bases not matched to a gene: 7. Germline V lookup: CDR1 SGHDT, CDR2 YYEEEE. The CDR3 contains 14 residues. The CDR3 loop reads CASLSLARYNEQFF. The CDR3 DNA is TGTGCCAGCCTCTCACTAGCGCGCTACAATGAGCAGTTCTTC.

This clonotype was seen many times. The chain employs TRBV10-3 and TRBJ2-7; the match to TRBD1 covers 7 bases. The CDR3 length is 16 residues. V shed 3 bases, J shed 2 bases, and the junction held 10 bases outside the gene matches. Germline CDR1 is ENHRY and CDR2 is SYGVKD. The CDR3 reads CAISDPRRDRTYEQYF. CDR3 bases: TGTGCCATCAGTGACCCCCGTAGGGACAGAACCTACGAGCAGTACTTC.

This chain joins TRBV4-1 and TRBJ2-5; D is possibly TRBD2 (7 bases). CDR1 is MGHRA, CDR2 YSYEKL, per germline. Trimming removed 1 base at V and 4 bases at J, with 16 bases between. The CDR3 length is 16 residues. The CDR3 loop reads CASSQGPGGLVETQYF. CDR3 coding DNA: TGCGCCAGCAGCCAAGGCCCCGGGGGGCTGGTAGAGACCCAGTACTTC.

Note on this clonotype: One junction end does not reproduce the germline sequence, and a read error may be involved. The chain has TRBV6-1 and TRBJ1-2; D gene ambiguous. The CDR3 contains 17 residues. From germline, CDR1 is MNHNS and CDR2 SASEGT. Here the CDR3 reads CASSGSDSMRKTYSYTF. The DNA for the CDR3 is TGTGCCAGCAGTGGGTCAGACTCTATGCGAAAGACCTATAGCTACACCTTC.

This clonotype was picked up many times. V gene TRBV7-3 combines with J gene TRBJ2-7; D ambiguous. Germline CDR1 reads SGHTA; CDR2 reads FQGTGA. V dropped 2 bases and J dropped 3 bases, with 14 bases sitting between them. The CDR3 consists of 15 residues. The CDR3 bases are TGTGCCAGCAGCTTATTCCAGCTGGACGGCTACGAGCAGTACTTC. As protein: CASSLFQLDGYEQYF.

Points on this clonotype: A much larger clone is a single base away; this may be a read error. The gene calls are TRBV5-8 and TRBJ2-3, with D possibly matching TRBD1 (5 bases). Germline V gene lookup returns CDR1 SGHTS and CDR2 YDEGEE. The CDR3 extends over 12 amino acids. DNA for the CDR3: TGTGCCAGCAGCCTCAGGGCAGAGACCCAGTGCTTC. Protein: CASSLRAETQCF.

This clonotype was recorded many times. The chain links TRBV20-1 to TRBJ1-1, with 7 bases aligning to TRBD1. Germline CDR1 reads DFQATT; CDR2 reads SNEGSKA (reference sequence). This CDR3 is built from 14 residues. After removal of 2 bases from V and 3 bases from J, the junction contained 6 bases not matched to a gene. The CDR3 nucleotides are TGCAGTGCTAGATTACAGGGGAGGGACACTGAAGCTTTCTTT. Translation gives CSARLQGRDTEAFF.

This clonotype has at least ten counts. This sequence joins TRBV3-1 and TRBJ2-5, with D hard to call. CDR3 size: 17 residues. V was shortened by 5 bases and J by 5 bases, with 24 bases between the two germline ends. In germline, CDR1 is LGHDT, CDR2 YNNKEL (reference sequence). CDR3 sequence (DNA): TGTGCCAGCAGCGGAGATCTTCCCATTTCTTTCTCTGAGACCCAGTACTTC. This gives the protein CASSGDLPISFSETQYF.

Turning to this clonotype: With a much larger clone just one base away, this may be a read error. The rearrangement uses TRBV20-1 and TRBJ2-7; weak D call: TRBD2 (5 bases). The germline gives CDR1 DFQATT, CDR2 SNEGSKA (reference sequence). The CDR3 runs 12 residues. The DNA for the CDR3 is TGCAGTACTAGAGGACGGACCTACGAGCAGTACTTC. It is translated as CSTRGRTYEQYF.

Note on this clonotype: This may come from a read error, since a much larger clone is one base off. The CDR3 DNA is TGTGCCAGCAGCCTGTTGATGTTTACCCGAAAGACCTATGGCTGCACCTTC. This gives the protein CASSLLMFTRKTYGCTF. The chain couples TRBV7-8 to TRBJ1-2; D is unresolved. The V gene's germline CDR1 is SGHVS and CDR2 FQNEAQ. The CDR3 consists of 17 residues.

In regard to this clonotype: The germline gene is not matched at one end of the junction; a read error may be the cause. This chain links TRBV19 with TRBJ1-2, with D possibly matching TRBD1 (5 bases). This CDR3 has 17 amino acids. The germline V gene has CDR1 LNHDA and CDR2 SQIVND (reference sequence). The CDR3 is CAGSCGRTNRKTYGYTF. Written as DNA, the CDR3 is TGTGCCGGTAGTTGTGGTAGGACAAATCGAAAGACCTATGGCTACACCTTC.

This clonotype was counted ten times or more. The chain joins TRBV19 to TRBJ1-2; unclear D gene. V dropped 5 bases and J dropped 4 bases, with 23 bases sitting between them. CDR3 length: 17 amino acids. Germline V gives CDR1 LNHDA, CDR2 SQIVND (reference sequence). CDR3 protein: CASSLGVTNRKTYGYTF. For the CDR3, the DNA is TGTGCCAGTAGTTTAGGCGTGACAAATCGAAAGACCTATGGCTACACCTTC.

Ten or more counts support this clonotype. The chain carries TRBV19 and TRBJ2-7, with unresolved D. This CDR3 has 13 amino acids. V was cut by 1 base and J by 2 bases, with 6 bases left in between. Germline CDR1 and CDR2: LNHDA and SQIVND (reference sequence). CDR3 nucleotides: TGTGCCAGTAGTATAGCCTGGACCTACGAGCAGTACTTC. Amino acid sequence: CASSIAWTYEQYF. Full variable domain (rest looked up from reference TRBV19 and TRBJ2-7): DGGITQSPKYLFRKEGQNVTLSCEQNLNHDAMYWYRQDPGQGLRLIYYSQIVNDFQKGDIAEGYSVSREKKESFPLTVTSAQKNPTAFYLCASSIAWTYEQYFGPGTRLTVT.

This clonotype was recorded many times. This chain uses TRBV10-2 with TRBJ1-2; D is unclear. This CDR3 region has 14 residues. V was cut by 7 bases and J by 8 bases, with 20 bases left in between. Per germline, CDR1 WSHSY and CDR2 SAAADI. As DNA, the CDR3 is TGCGCCAGCACGGGGTTCCCCGACCGAGGGGGCTACACCTTC. Its protein is CASTGFPDRGGYTF.

The count of this clonotype is one. A much larger clone is a single base away; this may be a read error. This rearrangement joins TRBV4-1 to TRBJ2-3; tentatively, D is TRBD2 (6 bases). V lost 4 bases to trimming and J lost 2 bases, with 19 bases between them. Germline CDR1 and CDR2: MGHRA and YSYEKL. The CDR3 runs 17 residues. This chain's CDR3 is CASSLHPGTGTTDTQYF. In DNA form, the CDR3 reads TGCGCCAGCAGCCTCCATCCGGGGACTGGCACCACAGATACGCAGTATTTT.

This chain uses TRBV4-1 with TRBJ2-3; a weak D match, TRBD1 (5 bases). The germline V gene has CDR1 MGHRA and CDR2 YSYEKL. The CDR3 has 14 amino acids. V lost 0 bases and J lost 10, with 14 bases in between. CDR3 sequence: CASSQDRVGDAQYF. The DNA of the CDR3 is TGCGCCAGCAGCCAAGACAGGGTGGGTGATGCGCAGTATTTT.

This clonotype was found many times. The V gene is TRBV6-1, the J gene TRBJ1-5; weak D call: TRBD1 (5 bases). V gave up 1 base and J gave up 6 bases, with 7 bases separating them. The CDR3 is 13 residues long. Germline V lookup: CDR1 MNHNS, CDR2 SASEGT. The CDR3 DNA is TGTGCCAGCAGTGAAGGGGGGGTTCAGCCCCAGCATTTT. Translating gives CASSEGGVQPQHF.

This clonotype appeared many times. The chain carries TRBV5-4 and TRBJ1-4, with no clear D. Germline CDR1 SGHNT, CDR2 YYREEE (reference sequence). The CDR3 consists of 14 residues. V lost 0 bases to trimming and J lost 5 bases, with 8 bases between them. The CDR3 DNA reads TGTGCCAGCAGCTTGGGACCGGGGAATGAAAAACTGTTTTTT. Its translation is CASSLGPGNEKLFF.

There are many counts of this clonotype. This CDR3 fails to terminate in the conserved phenylalanine or tryptophan, so it likely reflects a read error. The DNA is left out, because the CDR3 cannot be placed on it with certainty; the CDR3 is given as TCRdb lists it. The chain has TRBV5-4 and TRBJ1-1. A total of 12 residues make up the CDR3, ends included. The germline gives CDR1 SGHNT, CDR2 YYREEE (reference sequence). CDR3 loop: CASSLDNRINYL.